These 8 T cell receptor beta chains originate from one sample sequenced in a study of T-cell memory formation after mild COVID-19. TCRdb used MiXCR to reprocess the 5' RACE reads, holding one entry per CDR3 protein. The sample lists 360,000 or so distinct CDR3 sequences; approximately 27% were seen once. Material: PBMCs or a T cell subset sorted from them (not recorded which). The receptors here all came from an adult woman who had mild COVID-19 (a few samples of this study predate the infection). Cell type and time point are not known.

This clonotype was counted between two and nine times. V and J are TRBV27 and TRBJ1-2; D may be TRBD1 (6 bases). The germline CDR1 and CDR2 sequences are MNHEY and SMNVEV (reference sequence). This CDR3 region has 15 residues. V lost 6 bases to trimming and J lost 3 bases, with 17 bases between them. CDR3 in DNA: TGTGCCAGCAGCCTCCTGGGGGGCGTAGACTATGGCTACACCTTC. Translation gives CASSLLGGVDYGYTF.

This chain joins TRBV13 and TRBJ1-2; D remains unclear. The CDR3 length is 13 residues. Trimming left V 3 bases short and J 5 bases short, with 10 bases between. Germline V lookup: CDR1 PRHDT, CDR2 FYEKMQ (reference sequence). The CDR3 nucleotides read TGTGCCAGCAGCTTCAAGAGCTTATATGGCTACACCTTC. Translation gives CASSFKSLYGYTF.

This chain joins TRBV3-1 and TRBJ2-7; D is possibly TRBD1 or TRBD2 (5 bases each). Trimming shortened V by 2 bases and J by 3 bases, and 11 bases separated the two germline ends. Looked up from germline, CDR1 is LGHDT and CDR2 is YNNKEL (reference sequence). This CDR3 region has 14 residues. The CDR3 spells CASSQSGTGYEQYF. CDR3 nucleotides: TGTGCCAGCAGCCAATCCGGGACGGGCTACGAGCAGTACTTC.

This clonotype was detected a few times. The J gene is TRBJ2-5, the V gene TRBV7-2, with 10 bases fitting TRBD2. Trimming took 4 bases from V and 7 from J; bases not matched to a gene: 9. Germline assignment: CDR1 SGHTA and CDR2 FQGNSA. The CDR3 extends over 15 amino acids. The CDR3 region is CASSSDLAGVVTQYF. The CDR3 DNA is TGTGCCAGCAGCTCGGATCTAGCGGGAGTTGTGACCCAGTACTTC.

CDR3 DNA: TGTGCCAGTAGTAATTGGGATGCAGCTTTCTTT. It translates to CASSNWDAAFF. The V call is TRBV19, the J call TRBJ1-1; D is undetermined. The CDR3 sequence is 11 residues long. The V gene lost 4 bases and the J gene lost 10 bases, with 10 bases spanning the gap. CDR1 and CDR2 (germline): LNHDA, SQIVND (reference sequence). The variable domain in full, completed from reference TRBV19 and TRBJ1-1, reads DGGITQSPKYLFRKEGQNVTLSCEQNLNHDAMYWYRQDPGQGLRLIYYSQIVNDFQKGDIAEGYSVSREKKESFPLTVTSAQKNPTAFYLCASSNWDAAFFGQGTRLTVV.

This clonotype was picked up a small number of times. Here the CDR3 reads CASKQGSYEQYF. CDR3 nucleotides: TGTGCCAGCAAACAGGGCTCCTACGAGCAGTACTTC. The chain combines TRBV12-3 or TRBV12-4 with TRBJ2-7, with D tentatively TRBD1 (6 bases). CDR3 length equals 12 residues. V was shortened by 7 bases and J by 0 bases, with 7 bases between the two germline ends.

The chain links TRBV5-4 to TRBJ2-7; D is ambiguous. The CDR3 contains 13 residues. V was pared by 2 bases and J by 2 bases, with 8 bases between. CDR1 and CDR2 (germline): SGHNT, YYREEE (reference sequence). The CDR3 protein is CASSFNGPYEQYF. CDR3 bases: TGTGCCAGCAGCTTCAACGGTCCCTACGAGCAGTACTTC.

This clonotype was found a few times. The CDR3 DNA is TGTGCCAGCAGTCCCGGGACTAGCGGGCTTCGGCAAGAGACCCAGTACTTC. This sequence encodes CASSPGTSGLRQETQYF. V and J are TRBV12-3 or TRBV12-4 and TRBJ2-5; TRBD2 matches 12 bases. There are 17 residues in the CDR3. V was clipped by 5 bases and J by 2 bases; unmatched bases: 9.